This record covers a single T cell receptor (beta chain). Antigen unknown. The data belong to a study of radiation and T cells in renal cell carcinoma. The V gene's germline CDR1 is MGHRA and CDR2 YSYEKL. The CDR3 has 15 amino acids. V trimming: 11 bases; J trimming: 5 bases; junction bases outside the gene matches: 14. General observations from the study: From baseline, blood top tumor clonotypes peaked at 2 weeks post-radiation. Only small tumor regions of around 1 g were sampled. Dominant CDR3 motifs were more common in irradiated tumors than controls.

Some clones are missing from TCRdb's copy, which holds only in-frame ones; the method was immunoSEQ multiplex PCR. The table lists 18,000 or so clones, less than 65% of them singletons. Noted treatment: 15 Gy SBRT to primary tumor, nephrectomy 4 weeks later. Nephrectomy followed 15 Gy stereotactic body radiation by 4 weeks. The receptor's source is a man aged 45-60 years with renal cell carcinoma. This rearrangement joins TRBV4-1 to TRBJ1-1, with 10 bases aligning to TRBD1. The specimen was tumor tissue, collected from a patient whose treatment included radiotherapy and nephrectomy. CDR3 sequence (DNA): TGCGCCGTAAGGGGGACAGGGGCAGTTCGAACTGAAGCTTTCTTT. Translation: CAVRGTGAVRTEAFF.